This entry lists 14 T cell receptor beta chains sequenced from one sample in a study of shared clonotypes between healthy human individuals. Generated by immunoSEQ multiplex PCR, the TCRdb table keeps only in-frame clones and is missing some. The data hold about 120,000 clones, with around 68% observed a single time. Sequenced material: memory CD8+ T cells sorted from blood. Documented subset: CD45RO+ cells pooled with CCR7-negative TemRA cells. The receptors were gathered from a woman aged 30 to 39 in good health.

This chain connects TRBV11-2 to TRBJ2-7; TRBD1 aligns across 10 bases. V lost 4 bases and J lost 4; bases outside the gene matches: 7. Germline CDR1 reads SGHAT; CDR2 reads FQNNGV. The CDR3 sequence is 15 residues long. The CDR3: CASSSRRTGGYEQYF. In DNA form, the CDR3 reads TGTGCCAGCAGCTCCCGCCGGACAGGGGGGTACGAGCAGTACTTC.

The V gene is TRBV28, the J gene TRBJ2-7; D is ambiguous. Trimming shortened V by 4 bases and J by 0 bases, and 7 bases separated the two germline ends. The CDR3 sequence is 13 residues long. Germline CDR1 and CDR2: MDHEN and SYDVKM. The CDR3 DNA reads TGTGCCAGCAGTTACAGTTCCTCCTACGAGCAGTACTTC. This codes for CASSYSSSYEQYF. The complete variable domain, with remaining parts taken from reference TRBV28 and TRBJ2-7, reads DVKVTQSSRYLVKRTGEKVFLECVQDMDHENMFWYRQDPGLGLRLIYFSYDVKMKEKGDIPEGYSVSREKKERFSLILESASTNQTSMYLCASSYSSSYEQYFGPGTRLTVT.

V and J are TRBV5-1 and TRBJ1-1, with D unresolved. CDR1 and CDR2 (germline): SGHRS, YFSETQ. The CDR3 has 14 residues. Trimming left V 0 bases short and J 1 base short, with 7 bases between. CDR3 residues: CASSLERPNTEAFF. For the CDR3, the DNA is TGCGCCAGCAGCTTGGAACGGCCGAACACTGAAGCTTTCTTT.

The rearrangement links TRBV13 to TRBJ2-1; 15 bases are a match to TRBD2. The trim removed 5 bases at V and 5 bases at J, leaving 4 bases unmatched. This CDR3 is 16 amino acids long. Looked up from germline, CDR1 is PRHDT and CDR2 is FYEKMQ (reference sequence). The CDR3 is CASSPGLAGGNNEQFF. The CDR3 region has the DNA TGTGCCAGCAGCCCGGGACTAGCGGGAGGAAACAATGAGCAGTTCTTC.

This chain uses TRBV29-1 with TRBJ2-1; D is undetermined. This CDR3 is 14 amino acids long. V was cut by 5 bases and J by 8 bases, with 19 bases left in between. Per the germline V gene, CDR1 is SQVTM and CDR2 is ANQGSEA. This CDR3 reads CSVYWPKDDYEQFF. CDR3 nucleotides: TGCAGCGTTTACTGGCCCAAAGACGACTATGAGCAGTTCTTC.

About this clone: Additional DNA sequences in this sample encode the identical CDR3. This chain joins TRBV6-5 and TRBJ1-1, with TRBD1 as a possible D gene (5 bases). V lost 2 bases to trimming and J lost 1 base, with 5 bases between them. Per germline, CDR1 MNHEY and CDR2 SVGAGI. This CDR3 has 13 residues. This CDR3 is CASSYDRNTEAFF. The CDR3 coding sequence is TGTGCCAGCAGTTACGACAGGAACACTGAAGCTTTCTTT.

The J gene is TRBJ1-2, the V gene TRBV9; the D is unclear. The V gene lost 2 bases and the J gene lost 0 bases, with 8 bases spanning the gap. Germline V lookup: CDR1 SGDLS, CDR2 YYNGEE. This CDR3 comprises 14 residues. CDR3 in DNA: TGTGCCAGCAGCGTGGGCAGGACTAACTATGGCTACACCTTC. This sequence encodes CASSVGRTNYGYTF.

This clone occurred a few times. The rearrangement uses TRBV5-5 and TRBJ1-5, with D uncertain. The CDR3 length is 16 residues. Trimming removed 4 bases at V and 2 bases at J, with 16 bases between. Germline V gene lookup returns CDR1 SGHKS and CDR2 YYEKEE (reference sequence). CDR3 region: CASSPLAAWGNQPQHF. CDR3 bases: TGTGCCAGCAGCCCATTAGCGGCCTGGGGCAATCAGCCCCAGCATTTT.

Ten or more counts support this clone. V usage is TRBV5-4 and J usage is TRBJ2-7; 7 bases align to TRBD2. The CDR3 sequence is 14 residues long. Trimming took 3 bases from V and 7 from J; bases not matched to a gene: 10. CDR1 and CDR2 from the germline V gene are SGHNT and YYREEE (reference sequence). The CDR3 here is CASSSTSDLVEQYF. The CDR3 region has the DNA TGTGCCAGCAGCTCAACTAGCGACCTGGTGGAGCAGTACTTC.

This clone was seen at least ten times. The CDR3 DNA sequence: TGTGCCAGCAGCAACAGGGGGAGATCATATGGCTACACCTTC. It codes for CASSNRGRSYGYTF. V and J are TRBV14 and TRBJ1-2; TRBD1 aligns across 8 bases. Germline values: CDR1 SGHDN, CDR2 FVKESK. This CDR3 is 14 amino acids long. Trimming cost V 5 bases and J 5 bases; bases outside gene matches: 7. Supplemented by reference TRBV14 and TRBJ1-2, the full variable domain reads EAGVTQFPSHSVIEKGQTVTLRCDPISGHDNLYWYRRVMGKEIKFLLHFVKESKQDESGMPNNRFLAERTGGTYSTLKVQPAELEDSGVYFCASSNRGRSYGYTFGSGTRLTVV.

The rearrangement links TRBV5-1 to TRBJ1-1; 9 nucleotides align to TRBD1. CDR1 and CDR2 from the germline V gene are SGHRS and YFSETQ. V shed 3 bases and J 1 base; nucleotides not matched to a gene: 4. This CDR3 has 15 amino acids. CDR3 sequence (DNA): TGCGCCAGCAGCTGGGCGGGACAGGGGAACACTGAAGCTTTCTTT. It codes for CASSWAGQGNTEAFF.

This clone has a handful of counts. The rearrangement uses TRBV9 and TRBJ1-5; TRBD1 matches at 10 bases. The germline gives CDR1 SGDLS, CDR2 YYNGEE. This CDR3 has 14 residues. V lost 0 bases, J lost 6 bases, and 0 bases stayed unmatched. The CDR3 is CASSVGTGGQPQHF. CDR3 nucleotides: TGTGCCAGCAGCGTAGGGACAGGGGGTCAGCCCCAGCATTTT.

This clone occurred once. This sequence joins TRBV4-2 and TRBJ1-1, with 7 bases lining up with TRBD1. With V trimmed by 4 bases and J by 2 bases, 7 bases remained unmatched. The CDR3 is made up of 15 amino acids. The germline V gene encodes CDR1 LGHNA and CDR2 YNFKEQ. This chain's CDR3 is CASSPNAGGNTEAFF. CDR3 sequence (DNA): TGTGCCAGCAGCCCGAATGCAGGGGGTAACACTGAAGCTTTCTTT.

This CDR3 reads CASSLALGLAETDTQYF. CDR3 DNA sequence: TGTGCCAGCAGCTTAGCCCTAGGACTAGCGGAAACAGATACGCAGTATTTT. V and J are TRBV7-8 and TRBJ2-3; 10 nucleotides agree with TRBD2. There are 17 residues in the CDR3. The junction had 6 bases not matched to a gene; V was cut back by 0 bases and J by 3 bases. The germline V gene encodes CDR1 SGHVS and CDR2 FQNEAQ.